This T cell receptor beta chain was identified during a study of shared clonotypes between healthy human individuals. Study conclusions and caveats: Represented diversity, genetic and exposure-history alike, was limited by few donors.

The authors ran the assay at deep level. For every subset, genomic DNA was evenly distributed across several immunoSEQ plates. This table comes from immunoSEQ multiplex PCR, and its TCRdb copy is limited to in-frame clones, with some not included. The table has around 2.1 million clones, approximately 96% seen once. This clone was seen only a few times. No antigen is known for it. The receptor was derived from a man between 18 and 29 years old in good health. The sequencing sample was made of naive CD4+ T cells sorted from blood. Subset in this sample: CD45RA+ positively selected.

CDR3 loop: CASRTGEAPLHF. The DNA of the CDR3 is TGTGCCAGCAGGACAGGGGAGGCACCCCTCCACTTT. V gene TRBV6-1 combines with J gene TRBJ1-6; 8 bases are shared with TRBD1. The length of the CDR3 is 12 residues. The V gene end was trimmed by 6 bases and the J gene end by 11 bases; junction bases not matched to a gene: 3. The germline V gene encodes CDR1 MNHNS and CDR2 SASEGT.